Following are 24 T cell receptor beta chains from one sample sequenced in a study of shared clonotypes between healthy human individuals (dated by TCRdb to the early 2020s). Library prep was done by the immunoSEQ multiplex PCR assay. Here the immuneACCESS table is served through TCRdb, limited to in-frame sequences with V and J called. Missing clones are a known gap in these copies; in checked studies unresolved V genes cover under half, and the rest lacks a known reason. Recorded for this sample are millions of clones; around 94% of them occurred a single time. Under 0.15% of the sample is held by the ten biggest clonotypes. Sequencing used naive CD4+ T cells sorted from blood. Explained via the paper, the cell subset or site label denotes: CD45RA+ positively selected. The receptors derive from a man aged 18 to 29 in good health.

The gene calls are TRBV27 and TRBJ1-1, with TRBD1 matching over 8 bases. V trimming: 5 bases; J trimming: 5 bases; junction bases outside the gene matches: 7. Per germline, CDR1 MNHEY and CDR2 SMNVEV (reference sequence). This CDR3 is built from 14 residues. Here the CDR3 DNA reads TGTGCCAGCAGTACAGGACAGGGCCGAACTGAAGCTTTCTTT. Protein: CASSTGQGRTEAFF.

The chain combines TRBV5-1 with TRBJ1-4; D not certain. Germline CDR1 reads SGHRS; CDR2 reads YFSETQ. The length of the CDR3 is 13 residues. Trimming took off 3 bases at V and 7 bases at J, with 10 bases between the two ends. As DNA, the CDR3 is TGCGCCAGCAGCTCCGCTAACTTTGAAAAACTGTTTTTT. It is translated as CASSSANFEKLFF.

The chain recombines TRBV20-1 with TRBJ1-2; D gene ambiguous. V was cut by 0 bases and J by 7 bases, with 6 bases left in between. The CDR3 sequence is 11 residues long. Germline loops: CDR1 DFQATT, CDR2 SNEGSKA (reference sequence). CDR3 protein: CSARERAGYTF. The CDR3 region has the DNA TGCAGTGCTAGAGAACGGGCTGGCTACACCTTC.

This sequence joins TRBV4-1 and TRBJ1-2, with 7 bases lining up with TRBD1. This CDR3 is 14 amino acids long. Germline-derived CDR1 and CDR2 are MGHRA and YSYEKL. V lost 6 bases and J lost 6; bases outside the gene matches: 10. This CDR3 is CASRPGGGLNGYTF. The CDR3 DNA reads TGCGCCAGCAGGCCAGGGGGGGGGCTGAATGGCTACACCTTC.

The rearrangement uses TRBV7-2 and TRBJ2-5, with TRBD2 as a possible D gene (6 bases). The CDR3 consists of 14 residues. Germline V lookup: CDR1 SGHTA, CDR2 FQGNSA. Trimming removed 1 base from V and 7 bases from J, with 13 bases in between. The CDR3 DNA follows: TGTGCCAGCAGCTTAGAAGGAGGGCGGTCGACCCAGTACTTC. Translated, it gives CASSLEGGRSTQYF.

About this clone: Other DNA variants within this sample encode the same CDR3. The chain is built from TRBV7-9 and TRBJ1-3; D unclear. The germline V gene encodes CDR1 SEHNR and CDR2 FQNEAQ (reference sequence). The CDR3 is 13 amino acids. With 3 bases removed from V and 2 bases from J, the gap between germline ends came to 5 bases. The CDR3 DNA follows: TGTGCCAGCAGCTTGGGAGCTGGAAACACCATATATTTT. This sequence encodes CASSLGAGNTIYF.

This chain uses TRBV11-2 with TRBJ2-1; either TRBD1 or TRBD2 may fit D (5 bases each). The CDR3 spans 13 residues. Germline CDR1 reads SGHAT; CDR2 reads FQNNGV. V lost 1 base and J 9 bases, leaving 10 bases between the germline ends. DNA of the CDR3: TGTGCCAGCAGCTTAGGTTCTGGGGGTGAGCAGTTCTTC. This translates into CASSLGSGGEQFF.

The chain is built from TRBV7-8 and TRBJ1-1; TRBD1 agrees at 11 bases. Germline V gene data show CDR1 as SGHVS and CDR2 as FQNEAQ. V dropped 4 bases and J dropped 3; count of bases not matched to a gene: 10. The CDR3 is made up of 17 amino acids. The CDR3 sequence is CASSYWTGGGGDTEAFF. The CDR3 DNA reads TGTGCCAGCAGCTACTGGACAGGGGGCGGAGGGGACACTGAAGCTTTCTTT.

In this sample, this clone turned up once. The chain employs TRBV7-6 and TRBJ2-7; TRBD1 aligns across 7 bases. The CDR3 consists of 16 residues. J was trimmed by 2 bases and V by 5 bases; bases with no gene match: 12. Germline assignment: CDR1 SGHVS and CDR2 FNYEAQ. CDR3 loop: CASSHSRAGGTYEQYF. CDR3 coding DNA: TGTGCCAGCAGCCACTCCCGGGCAGGGGGTACCTACGAGCAGTACTTC.

The chain employs TRBV5-1 and TRBJ2-5; 10 positions match TRBD2. The CDR3 loop spans 16 amino acids. The junction had 5 bases not matched to a gene; V was cut back by 0 bases and J by 3 bases. The germline gives CDR1 SGHRS, CDR2 YFSETQ. In DNA, the CDR3 is TGCGCCAGCAGCTTGGCCTCTAGCGGGAGAAAAGAGACCCAGTACTTC. Translated, it gives CASSLASSGRKETQYF.

V and J are TRBV2 and TRBJ1-2; D call uncertain. The CDR3 has 11 amino acids. The V end was cut by 6 bases, the J end by 7 bases, with 9 bases between. The V gene's germline CDR1 is SNHLY and CDR2 FYNNEI. The CDR3 region is CASRAGSGYTF. CDR3 nucleotide sequence: TGTGCCAGCAGAGCTGGGAGTGGCTACACCTTC. Looking up the rest from reference TRBV2 and TRBJ1-2 gives the full variable domain: EPEVTQTPSHQVTQMGQEVILRCVPISNHLYFYWYRQILGQKVEFLVSFYNNEISEKSEIFDDQFSVERPDGSNFTLKIRSTKLEDSAMYFCASRAGSGYTFGSGTRLTVV.

In this sample, this clone turned up a few times. This sequence joins TRBV5-1 and TRBJ1-5; D call uncertain. The V and J ends lost 4 bases and 1 base respectively, with 12 bases between them. The length of the CDR3 is 15 residues. Looked up from germline, CDR1 is SGHRS and CDR2 is YFSETQ. CDR3 nucleotide sequence: TGCGCCAGCAGCGAGACACCGAGCAGCAATCAGCCCCAGCATTTT. Its translation is CASSETPSSNQPQHF.

This clone was counted only a few times. J is TRBJ1-6 and V is TRBV30, with a possible D match to TRBD1 (6 bases). In germline, CDR1 is GTSNPN, CDR2 SVGIG (reference sequence). V lost 0 bases and J lost 10, with 13 bases in between. The CDR3 totals 14 residues. The CDR3 reads CAWSVNRVLSPLHF. CDR3 coding DNA: TGTGCCTGGAGTGTAAACAGGGTTTTGTCACCCCTCCACTTT.

The sample holds a few counts of this clone. The gene calls are TRBV30 and TRBJ1-2, with 8 positions matching TRBD1. With 3 bases clipped from V and 3 bases from J, the junction kept 6 bases outside the gene matches. The CDR3 contains 14 residues. The germline gives CDR1 GTSNPN, CDR2 SVGIG (reference sequence). The CDR3 DNA is TGTGCCTGGAGGCTACACAGGGGGTACTATGGCTACACCTTC. Translated: CAWRLHRGYYGYTF.

The V gene is TRBV6-1, the J gene TRBJ1-4; TRBD1 might be the D (5 bases). CDR1 and CDR2 from the germline V gene are MNHNS and SASEGT. V lost 5 bases, J lost 6 bases, and 13 bases lay in between. The CDR3 totals 14 residues. The CDR3 region is CASSSWGTDEKLFF. The CDR3 DNA is TGTGCCAGCAGTAGCTGGGGGACGGATGAAAAACTGTTTTTT.

The rearrangement uses TRBV25-1 and TRBJ2-3; 7 bases fit TRBD2. The CDR3 covers 15 residues. Trimming cost V 4 bases and J 1 base; bases outside gene matches: 5. Germline CDR1 MGHDK, CDR2 SYGVNS. The CDR3 DNA reads as TGTGCCAGCAGTGCCGCTAGCGGCGGCACAGATACGCAGTATTTT. This gives the protein CASSAASGGTDTQYF.

This clone was detected only once. The DNA for the CDR3 is TGTGCCAGCAGCATGGGACTAGCGGAAAACAATGAGCAGTTCTTC. It encodes CASSMGLAENNEQFF. The gene calls are TRBV6-5 and TRBJ2-1; the match to TRBD2 covers 11 bases. V lost 6 bases and J lost 5; bases outside the gene matches: 6. Germline loops: CDR1 MNHEY, CDR2 SVGAGI. The CDR3 is made up of 15 amino acids.

V is TRBV7-2 and J is TRBJ2-5; D is possibly TRBD1 or TRBD2 (5 bases each). Germline CDR1 reads SGHTA; CDR2 reads FQGNSA. Trimming pared 1 base from V and 5 bases from J, leaving 14 bases between. The CDR3 sequence is 15 residues long. CDR3 sequence reads: CASSLGGFRGETQYF. The CDR3 DNA follows: TGTGCCAGCAGCTTAGGGGGGTTCCGCGGGGAGACCCAGTACTTC.

Worth noting for this clone: The sample carries other DNA sequences with the same CDR3. V and J are TRBV10-3 and TRBJ1-3; unclear D gene. The CDR3 contains 15 residues. Germline lookup yields CDR1 ENHRY and CDR2 SYGVKD. Deletions cut 3 bases from V and 0 bases from J, with 9 bases between. The CDR3 region has the DNA TGTGCCATCAGTGACGACGCCGGCTCTGGAAACACCATATATTTT. This sequence encodes CAISDDAGSGNTIYF.

The gene calls are TRBV28 and TRBJ2-7; 8 bases match TRBD1. The CDR3 length is 14 residues. Looked up from germline, CDR1 is MDHEN and CDR2 is SYDVKM. J gave up 4 bases and V 5 bases, and 7 bases lay outside the gene matches. CDR3 residues: CASSTGQGVYEQYF. CDR3 coding DNA: TGTGCCAGCAGTACTGGACAGGGTGTGTACGAGCAGTACTTC.

V is TRBV5-5 and J is TRBJ1-6, with TRBD1 identical over 8 bases. V dropped 4 bases and J dropped 6; count of bases not matched to a gene: 9. Germline values: CDR1 SGHKS, CDR2 YYEKEE (reference sequence). The CDR3 has 16 amino acids. The DNA for the CDR3 is TGTGCCAGCAGCCCGAGCAGGGGGCAAACTAATTCACCCCTCCACTTT. This encodes CASSPSRGQTNSPLHF.

The chain carries TRBV21-1 and TRBJ2-7; the table's D call of TRBD1 was not tested on the DNA. TRBV21-1 is a documented pseudogene. The CDR3 runs to 15 residues. The CDR3: CASNSRDRQTYEQYF. In nucleotides, the CDR3 is TGTGCCAGCAACTCCCGGGACAGGCAAACCTACGAGCAGTACTTC.

This chain links TRBV2 with TRBJ2-1; 10 bases are shared with TRBD2. Germline CDR1 is SNHLY and CDR2 is FYNNEI. V trimming: 3 bases; J trimming: 5 bases; junction bases outside the gene matches: 10. The CDR3 consists of 17 residues. This chain's CDR3 is CASSDPLKRGGDNEQFF. The CDR3 DNA sequence: TGTGCCAGCAGTGACCCCCTAAAGCGGGGGGGGGACAATGAGCAGTTCTTC.

This clone was found once. J is TRBJ2-1 and V is TRBV9; 9 bases line up with TRBD2. Germline V gene data show CDR1 as SGDLS and CDR2 as YYNGEE. This CDR3 comprises 15 residues. Germline trimming cut 0 bases from V and 9 bases from J; bases unmatched to any gene: 7. CDR3 coding DNA: TGTGCCAGCAGCGTAGTGCGGGGGGGCCAGGGTGAGCAGTTCTTC. This translates into CASSVVRGGQGEQFF.